This TCR beta chain was profiled in a study of cytomegalovirus exposure and HLA in healthy donors. On the study more broadly: Researchers previously reported finding roughly 120 million unique TCR beta sequences from 170 million or so T cells. The study, taken as a whole, reports: A cluster of highly shared sequence variants was likely a sequencing artifact. The study designated fewer than 200 TCR beta chains cytomegalovirus-associated. Later analysis identified a missense DCLRE1C variant that was linked to TCR beta V- and J-gene trimming.

In this sample, this clone turned up a few times. Its antigen is unidentified. The PCR made use of 60 Vbeta and 13 Jbeta primers. Profiling relied on immunoSEQ multiplex PCR, and the TCRdb table lists in-frame clones only, not all of them. The sample includes 100,000 to 150,000 clones, about 16% of them seen just once. The CDR3 sequence is 15 residues long. From germline, CDR1 is LNHDA and CDR2 SQIVND (reference sequence). Losses at the gene ends were 4 bases for V and 7 bases for J; bases not matched to a gene: 9. Sequenced sample: PBMCs. This TCR was sampled from a woman in her late teens or twenties in good health and CMV-seronegative. V is TRBV19 and J is TRBJ2-1; TRBD1 matches at 8 bases. CDR3 nucleotides: TGTGCCAGTAGTACGGGGGACAGGATTGGTAATGAGCAGTTCTTC. This encodes CASSTGDRIGNEQFF.